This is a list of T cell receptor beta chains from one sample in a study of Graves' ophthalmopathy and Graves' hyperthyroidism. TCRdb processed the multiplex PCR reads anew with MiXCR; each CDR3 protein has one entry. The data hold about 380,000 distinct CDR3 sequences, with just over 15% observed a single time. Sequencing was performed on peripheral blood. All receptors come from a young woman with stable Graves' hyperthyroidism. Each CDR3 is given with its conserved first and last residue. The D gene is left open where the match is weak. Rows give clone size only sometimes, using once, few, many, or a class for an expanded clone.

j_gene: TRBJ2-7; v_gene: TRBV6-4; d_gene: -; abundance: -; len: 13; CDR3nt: TGTGCCAGCAGTTTAACCCTTATGTACGAGCAGTACTTC; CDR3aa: CASSLTLMYEQYF
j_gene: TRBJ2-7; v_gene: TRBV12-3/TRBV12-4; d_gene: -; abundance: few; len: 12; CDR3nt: TGTGCCAGCAGTTTGGAGCTGGGGGAGCAGTACTTC; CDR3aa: CASSLELGEQYF
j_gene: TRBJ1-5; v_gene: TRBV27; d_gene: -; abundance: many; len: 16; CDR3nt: TGTGCCAGCAGTTTAGGGGTGGGGGCCCCCGATCAGCCCCAGCATTTT; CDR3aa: CASSLGVGAPDQPQHF
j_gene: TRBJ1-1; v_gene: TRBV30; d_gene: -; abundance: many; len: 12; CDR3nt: TGTGCCTGGATCCGTACGAGCAGTGAAGCTTTCTTT; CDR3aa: CAWIRTSSEAFF
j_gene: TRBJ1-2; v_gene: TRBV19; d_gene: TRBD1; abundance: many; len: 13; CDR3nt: TGTGCCAGTATCGTCCCAGGGGGTTATGGCTACACCTTC; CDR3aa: CASIVPGGYGYTF
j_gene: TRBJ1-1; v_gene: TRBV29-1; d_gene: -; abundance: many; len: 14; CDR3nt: TGCAGCGTTGAAGATATTGGGGGTAGCACTGAAGCTTTCTTT; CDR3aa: CSVEDIGGSTEAFF
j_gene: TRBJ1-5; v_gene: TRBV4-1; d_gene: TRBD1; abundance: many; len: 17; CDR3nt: TGCGCCAGCAGCCAAGGCCGGGACAGCTATAGCAATCAGCCCCAGCATTTT; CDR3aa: CASSQGRDSYSNQPQHF
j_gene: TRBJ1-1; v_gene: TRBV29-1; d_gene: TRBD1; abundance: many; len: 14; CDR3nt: TGCAGCGTCCATAAGACAGGGCTAGACACTGAAGCTTTCTTT; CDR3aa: CSVHKTGLDTEAFF
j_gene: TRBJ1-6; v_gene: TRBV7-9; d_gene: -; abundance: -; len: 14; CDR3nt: TGTGCCAGCAGCTCGGGACTGTCAAATTCACCCCTCCACTTT; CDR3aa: CASSSGLSNSPLHF
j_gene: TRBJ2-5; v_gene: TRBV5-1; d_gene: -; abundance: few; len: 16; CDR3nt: TGCGCCAGCAGTTTTGTTGGGGGTTGGTACCAAGAGACCCAGTACTTC; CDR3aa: CASSFVGGWYQETQYF
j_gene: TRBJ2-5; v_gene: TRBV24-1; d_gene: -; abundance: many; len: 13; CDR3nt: TGTGCCACCAGTGATGGGGGCTTAGAGACCCAGTACTTC; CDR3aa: CATSDGGLETQYF
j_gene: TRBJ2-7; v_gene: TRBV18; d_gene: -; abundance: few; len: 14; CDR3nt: TGTGCCAGCTCACCCGGCCAGGAACCCTACGAGCAGTACTTC; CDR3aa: CASSPGQEPYEQYF
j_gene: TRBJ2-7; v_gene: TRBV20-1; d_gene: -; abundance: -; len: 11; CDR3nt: TGCAGTGCTAGTCCCGACGTAAAGTTGTACTTC; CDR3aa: CSASPDVKLYF
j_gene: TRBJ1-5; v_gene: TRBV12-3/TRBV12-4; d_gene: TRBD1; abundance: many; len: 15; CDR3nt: TGTGCCAGCAGTCCCTGGACAGGAGGCAATCAGCCCCAGCATTTT; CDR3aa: CASSPWTGGNQPQHF
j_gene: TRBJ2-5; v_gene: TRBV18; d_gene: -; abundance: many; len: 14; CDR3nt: TGTGCCAGCTCAAATGCGGTCTCCAAGGAGACCCAGTACTTC; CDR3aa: CASSNAVSKETQYF
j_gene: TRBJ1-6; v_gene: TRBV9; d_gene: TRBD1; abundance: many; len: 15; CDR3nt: TGTGCCAGCAGGGCACCTGGACAGGATAATTCACCCCTCCACTTT; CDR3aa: CASRAPGQDNSPLHF
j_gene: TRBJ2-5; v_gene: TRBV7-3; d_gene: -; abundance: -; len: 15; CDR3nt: TGTGCCAGCAGCTTCACTGGAGGGGGCGGAGAGACCCAGTACTTC; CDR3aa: CASSFTGGGGETQYF
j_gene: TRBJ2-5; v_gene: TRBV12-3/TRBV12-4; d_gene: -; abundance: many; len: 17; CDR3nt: TGTGCCAGCAGCTCCCCTACCAGTTTAAGGGGCCAAGAGACCCAGTACTTC; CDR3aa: CASSSPTSLRGQETQYF
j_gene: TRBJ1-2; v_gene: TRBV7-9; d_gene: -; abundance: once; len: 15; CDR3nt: TGTGCCAGCAGCTTCTCGACAGGAGCTAACTATGGCTACACCTTC; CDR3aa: CASSFSTGANYGYTF
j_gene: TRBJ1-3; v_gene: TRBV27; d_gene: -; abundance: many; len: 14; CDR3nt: TGTGCCAGCAGTTCGGGGGCTACTGGAAACACCATATATTTT; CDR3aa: CASSSGATGNTIYF
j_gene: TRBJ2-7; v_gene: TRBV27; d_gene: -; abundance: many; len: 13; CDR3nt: TGTGCCAGCAGCCAAGGACAGTTCTACGAGCAGTACTTC; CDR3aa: CASSQGQFYEQYF
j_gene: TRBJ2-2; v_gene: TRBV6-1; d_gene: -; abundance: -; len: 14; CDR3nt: TGTGCCAGCACCCCGGGGATAAACACCGGGGAGCTGTTTTTT; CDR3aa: CASTPGINTGELFF
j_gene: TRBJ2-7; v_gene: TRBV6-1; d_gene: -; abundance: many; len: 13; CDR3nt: TGTGCCAGCAGTACGGGCCCCTGGTACGAGCAGTACTTC; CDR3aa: CASSTGPWYEQYF
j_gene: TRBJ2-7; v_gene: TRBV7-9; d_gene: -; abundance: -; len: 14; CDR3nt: TGTGCCAGCAGCGCAGCCAGGAGGGCTCACGAGCAGTACTTC; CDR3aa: CASSAARRAHEQYF
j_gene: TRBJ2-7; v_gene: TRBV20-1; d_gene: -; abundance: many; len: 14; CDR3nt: TGCAGTGCTAGAGATTCCGGACAGATCTACGAGCAGTACTTC; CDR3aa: CSARDSGQIYEQYF
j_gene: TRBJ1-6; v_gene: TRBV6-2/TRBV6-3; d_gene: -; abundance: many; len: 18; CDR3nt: TGTGCCAGCAGGGCACTCTGGGCAGGAGTATCTCGGACGTCACCCCTCCACTTT; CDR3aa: CASRALWAGVSRTSPLHF
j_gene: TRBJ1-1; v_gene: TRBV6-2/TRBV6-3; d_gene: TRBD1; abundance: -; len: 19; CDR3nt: TGTGCCAGCACCCGCCACAGGGGGCGTTTAGGAGATGTGGTCACTGAAGCTTTCTTT; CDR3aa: CASTRHRGRLGDVVTEAFF
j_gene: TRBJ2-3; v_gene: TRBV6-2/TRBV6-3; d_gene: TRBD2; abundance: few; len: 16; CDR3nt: TGTGCCAGCAGTTACTCCCTAGCGGGGCGAACAGATACGCAGTATTTT; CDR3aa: CASSYSLAGRTDTQYF
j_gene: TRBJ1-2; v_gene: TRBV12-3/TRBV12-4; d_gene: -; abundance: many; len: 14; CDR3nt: TGTGCCAGCAGACCCCTAGGGGGAAACTATGGCTACACCTTC; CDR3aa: CASRPLGGNYGYTF
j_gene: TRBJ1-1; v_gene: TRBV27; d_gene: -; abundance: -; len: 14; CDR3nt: TGTGCCAGCAGAAATCCGGGACCGAACACTGAAGCTTTCTTT; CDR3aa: CASRNPGPNTEAFF
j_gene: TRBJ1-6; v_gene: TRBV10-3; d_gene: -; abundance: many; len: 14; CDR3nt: TGTGCCATCAGTGAGTCGGCAGGGAGTTCACCCCTCCACTTT; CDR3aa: CAISESAGSSPLHF
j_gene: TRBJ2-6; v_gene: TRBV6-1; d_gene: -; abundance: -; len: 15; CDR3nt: TGTGCCAGCAGTGGCACAGGGAGAGGGGCCAACGTCCTGACTTTC; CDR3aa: CASSGTGRGANVLTF
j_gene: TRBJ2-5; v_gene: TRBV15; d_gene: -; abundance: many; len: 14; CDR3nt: TGTGCCACCAGCAGGACAGGCCCCCAAGAGACCCAGTACTTC; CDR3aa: CATSRTGPQETQYF
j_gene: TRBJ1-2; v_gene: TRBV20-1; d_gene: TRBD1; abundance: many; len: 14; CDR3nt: TGCAGTGCTAGGTGGACAGGGGAAGTTGGTGGCTACACCTTC; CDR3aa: CSARWTGEVGGYTF
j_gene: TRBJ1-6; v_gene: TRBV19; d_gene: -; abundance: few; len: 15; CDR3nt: TGTGCCAGTAGTATTCTTTCAGGGGTTGGCTCACTCCTCCACTTT; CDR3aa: CASSILSGVGSLLHF
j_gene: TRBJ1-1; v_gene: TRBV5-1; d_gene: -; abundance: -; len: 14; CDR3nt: TGCGCCAGCAGCTTGACCGGGGTGAACACTGAAGCTTGCTTT; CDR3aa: CASSLTGVNTEACF
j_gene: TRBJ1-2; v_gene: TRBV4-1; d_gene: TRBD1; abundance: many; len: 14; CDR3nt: TGCGCCAGCAGCCACGAGACAGGGGTCCGTGGCTACACCTTC; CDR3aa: CASSHETGVRGYTF
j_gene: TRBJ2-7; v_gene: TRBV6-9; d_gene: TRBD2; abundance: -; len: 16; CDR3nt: TGTGCCAGCACCTTAGCGGGGGGGTGCTTATCCTACGAGCAGTACTTC; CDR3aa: CASTLAGGCLSYEQYF
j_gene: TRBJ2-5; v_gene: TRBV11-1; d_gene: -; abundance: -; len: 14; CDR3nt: TGTGCCAGCAGCTTCGGTCCAGTCCAAGAGACCCAGTACTTC; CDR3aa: CASSFGPVQETQYF
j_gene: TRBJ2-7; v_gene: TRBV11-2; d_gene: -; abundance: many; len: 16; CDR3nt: TGTGCCAGCAGCTTAGAGGGGGAGACAGGCGCCTACGAGCAGTACTTC; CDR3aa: CASSLEGETGAYEQYF
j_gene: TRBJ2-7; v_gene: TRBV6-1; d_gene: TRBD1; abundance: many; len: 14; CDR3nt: TGTGCCAGCGCTCCAGGACAGGGTATCTACGGGCAGTACTTC; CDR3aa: CASAPGQGIYGQYF
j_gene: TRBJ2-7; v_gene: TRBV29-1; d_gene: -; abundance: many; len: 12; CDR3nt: TGCAGCGTTTTGAGCAGGGACTACGAGCAGTACTTC; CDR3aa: CSVLSRDYEQYF
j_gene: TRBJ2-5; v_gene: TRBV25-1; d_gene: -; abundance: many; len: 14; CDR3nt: TGTGCCAGCACCGAACAAGGACAGCTCGGGTCCCAGTACTTC; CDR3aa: CASTEQGQLGSQYF
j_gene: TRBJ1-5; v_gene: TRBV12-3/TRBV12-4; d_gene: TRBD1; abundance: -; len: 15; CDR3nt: TGTGCCAGCAGTTTAGAGGGGACAGGGGGGAGGCCCCAGCATTTT; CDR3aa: CASSLEGTGGRPQHF
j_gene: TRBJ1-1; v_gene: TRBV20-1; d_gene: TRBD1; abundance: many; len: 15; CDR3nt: TGCAGTGCAAAAACAGGGGGCGGGATGAACACTGAAGCTTTCTTT; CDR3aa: CSAKTGGGMNTEAFF
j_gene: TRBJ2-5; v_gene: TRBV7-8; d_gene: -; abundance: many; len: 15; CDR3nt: TGTGCCAGCAGCCCTAGTGGAGGGTTCCAAGAGACCCAGTACTTC; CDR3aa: CASSPSGGFQETQYF
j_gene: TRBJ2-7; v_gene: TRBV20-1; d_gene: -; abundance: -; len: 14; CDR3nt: TGCAGTGCTAGAGATCTTGGGGGGAAATACGAGCAGTACTTC; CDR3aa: CSARDLGGKYEQYF
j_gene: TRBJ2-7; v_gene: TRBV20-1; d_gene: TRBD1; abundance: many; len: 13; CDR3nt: TGCAGTGCTAGAGCCGGGACAGGGGACGAGCAGTACTTC; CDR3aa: CSARAGTGDEQYF
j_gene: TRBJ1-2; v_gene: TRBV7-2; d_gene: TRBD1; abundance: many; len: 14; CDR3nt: TGTGCCAGCAGGAGAACAGGGGCGGGCTATGGCTACACCTTC; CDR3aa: CASRRTGAGYGYTF
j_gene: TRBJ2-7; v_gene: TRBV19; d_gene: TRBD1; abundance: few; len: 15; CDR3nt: TGTGCCAGTAGTTATTCCGGGACAGGGCTCTACGAGCAGTACTTC; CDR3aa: CASSYSGTGLYEQYF